Below are 3 T cell receptor beta chains sequenced from a single sample in a study of OX40 agonist ivuxolimab in advanced cancers. Libraries were prepared by immunoSEQ multiplex PCR; TCRdb keeps only in-frame clonotypes and omits some of them. The sample holds about 58,000 clones; 70% to 80% are singletons and the top ten take approximately 1.1%. The specimen comprised CD4+ or CD8+ T cells sorted from blood, sampled in a trial of the OX40 agonist ivuxolimab. The receptors were sampled from an adult with an advanced solid tumor such as melanoma, head and neck, liver or kidney cancer.

This sequence joins TRBV6-1 and TRBJ2-7, with D possibly TRBD1 on 6 matching bases. Germline CDR1 reads MNHNS; CDR2 reads SASEGT. V lost 7 bases to trimming and J lost 3 bases, with 16 bases between them. The CDR3 runs to 14 residues. Here the CDR3 DNA reads TGTGCCAGCACCCGGGACATTAACTTCTACGAGCAGTACTTC. It yields the protein CASTRDINFYEQYF.

The rearrangement links TRBV6-5 to TRBJ1-1; tentative D call: TRBD1 (6 bases). Germline V gives CDR1 MNHEY, CDR2 SVGAGI. The CDR3 spans 16 residues. The V gene lost 0 bases and the J gene lost 4 bases, with 15 bases spanning the gap. This CDR3 reads CASSYSRGGRGTEAFF. Written as DNA, the CDR3 is TGTGCCAGCAGTTACTCACGGGGGGGCCGGGGCACTGAAGCTTTCTTT.

The chain combines TRBV30 with TRBJ1-1; tentatively, D is TRBD1 (5 bases). V dropped 2 bases and J dropped 7 bases, with 14 bases sitting between them. The CDR3 runs to 13 residues. Per germline, CDR1 GTSNPN and CDR2 SVGIG (reference sequence). The CDR3 region is CAWSKRGGDEAFF. The CDR3 bases are TGTGCCTGGAGTAAGCGGGGGGGTGATGAAGCTTTCTTT.